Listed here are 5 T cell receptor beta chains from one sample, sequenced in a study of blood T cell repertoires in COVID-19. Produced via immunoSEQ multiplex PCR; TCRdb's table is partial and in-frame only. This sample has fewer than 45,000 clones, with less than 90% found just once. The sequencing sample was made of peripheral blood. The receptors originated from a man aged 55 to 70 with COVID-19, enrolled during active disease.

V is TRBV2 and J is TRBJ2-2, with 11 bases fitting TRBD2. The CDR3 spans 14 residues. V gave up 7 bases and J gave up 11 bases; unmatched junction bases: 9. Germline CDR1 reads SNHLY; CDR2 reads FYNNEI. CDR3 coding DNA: TGTGCCAGCATCAGACTAGCGGGACCGCTAGAGCTGTTTTTT. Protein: CASIRLAGPLELFF.

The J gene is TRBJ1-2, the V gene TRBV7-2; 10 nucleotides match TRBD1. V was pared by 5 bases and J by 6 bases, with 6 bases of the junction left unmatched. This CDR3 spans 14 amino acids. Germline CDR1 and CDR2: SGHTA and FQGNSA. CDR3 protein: CASSLGTGDDGYTF. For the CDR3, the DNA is TGTGCCAGCAGCCTAGGGACAGGGGACGATGGCTACACCTTC.

The chain's CDR3 is CASSPRFSGRGSTDTQYF. The CDR3 bases are TGTGCCAGCAGCCCCCGATTTAGCGGGAGGGGTAGCACAGATACGCAGTATTTT. The rearrangement joins TRBV14 to TRBJ2-3, with TRBD2 matching 11 bases. Germline V CDR1 and CDR2: SGHDN, FVKESK. The ends lost 4 bases at V and 0 bases at J; junction bases unmatched: 9. This CDR3 region has 18 residues.

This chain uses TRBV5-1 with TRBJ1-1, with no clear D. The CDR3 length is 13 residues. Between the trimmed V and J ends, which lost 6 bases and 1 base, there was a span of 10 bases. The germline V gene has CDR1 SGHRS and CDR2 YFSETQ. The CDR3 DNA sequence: TGCGCCAGCAATGGAGACGGGAACACTGAAGCTTTCTTT. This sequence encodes CASNGDGNTEAFF.

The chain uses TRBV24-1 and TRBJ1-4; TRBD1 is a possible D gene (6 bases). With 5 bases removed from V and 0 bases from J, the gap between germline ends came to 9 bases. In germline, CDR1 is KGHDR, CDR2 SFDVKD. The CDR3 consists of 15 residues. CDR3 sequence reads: CATSVQGPTNEKLFF. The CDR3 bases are TGTGCCACCAGTGTTCAGGGGCCAACTAATGAAAAACTGTTTTTT.